The present TCR beta chain was sequenced within a study of T cell clonotyping in hematopoietic cell transplantation. Study-wide context: Recipients' pretransplant samples followed cytoreduction.

Study results and limitations: Graft donor and pretransplant recipient Inverse Simpson Index values predicted broader posttransplant TCR diversity. Cells were unsorted, so CD4 and CD8 contributions were not separated.

Time point noted: recipient sample about 28 days before transplant, after cytoreduction. This CDR3 has 14 residues. Germline V gene lookup returns CDR1 SGHTA and CDR2 FQGNSA. Trimming stripped 1 base from V and 5 bases from J, with 8 bases between. Profiled with immunoSEQ multiplex PCR; TCRdb holds only in-frame clones, not every one. The sample lists approximately 50,000 clones, around 84% occurring once. Of note for this clone: Its specificity is unknown.

The genes are TRBV7-2 and TRBJ1-4; D remains ambiguous. The sequence was collected from a man in his sixties with biphenotypic leukemia. Some clones in this sample may be carry-over from other donors' samples. The sample consisted of peripheral blood mononuclear cells, taken before stem cell transplant. CDR3 sequence reads: CASSLGGRNEKLFF. In nucleotides, the CDR3 is TGTGCCAGCAGCTTAGGAGGGAGGAATGAAAAACTGTTTTTT.